The 10 T cell receptor beta chains below were found in one sample sequenced in a study of cytomegalovirus exposure and HLA in healthy donors. Primers for the PCR totalled 60 Vbeta and 13 Jbeta. Some clones are missing from TCRdb's copy, which holds only in-frame ones; the method was immunoSEQ multiplex PCR. The table gives about 35,000 clones; the top ten clones make up 3.5% to 5% of it. The sample was PBMCs. All receptors derive from a woman aged 40 to 50 in good health and CMV-seropositive.

The rearrangement links TRBV10-3 to TRBJ1-5, with 9 bases identical to TRBD1. Germline loops: CDR1 ENHRY, CDR2 SYGVKD. The trim removed 1 base at V and 1 base at J, leaving 5 bases unmatched. This CDR3 has 17 amino acids. In nucleotides, the CDR3 is TGTGCCATCAGTGAGTGGACAGGGGTTGGGAGCAATCAGCCCCAGCATTTT. This translates into CAISEWTGVGSNQPQHF.

On this clone: One junction end disagrees with the germline gene, perhaps due to a read error. The sample has other DNA sequences that encode this CDR3 too. This chain links TRBV7-3 with TRBJ1-1; 8 bases are a match to TRBD1. This CDR3 is 14 amino acids long. CDR1 is SGHTA and CDR2 is FQGTGA in the germline V gene. CDR3: CASSVTGGNTEAFF. The CDR3 coding sequence is TGTGCCAGCAGCGTAACAGGGGGGAACACTGAAGCTTTCTTT. The full variable domain, completed using reference TRBV7-3 and TRBJ1-1, is GAGVSQTPSNKVTEKGKYVELRCDPISGHTALYWYRQSLGQGPEFLIYFQGTGAADDSGLPNDRFFAVRPEGSVSTLKIQRTERGDSAVYLCASSVTGGNTEAFFGQGTRLTVV.

J is TRBJ2-1 and V is TRBV7-2; TRBD1 agrees at 9 bases. This CDR3 spans 13 amino acids. CDR1 and CDR2 (germline): SGHTA, FQGNSA. V trimming: 4 bases; J trimming: 8 bases; junction bases outside the gene matches: 3. CDR3 DNA sequence: TGTGCCAGCAGCTCGGACAGGGGTCATGAGCAGTTCTTC. Protein product: CASSSDRGHEQFF.

This rearrangement joins TRBV6-5 to TRBJ2-5; 7 bases align to TRBD1. Germline CDR1 MNHEY, CDR2 SVGAGI. J lost 11 bases, V lost 0 bases, and 12 bases had no gene match. CDR3 length: 15 amino acids. CDR3 DNA: TGTGCCAGCAGTTACTCTCTTGAGGGGGCGAGAGAGCAGTACTTC. Protein: CASSYSLEGAREQYF.

The chain links TRBV27 to TRBJ2-5; D uncertain. CDR1 and CDR2 from the germline V gene are MNHEY and SMNVEV (reference sequence). V lost 2 bases and J 1 base, leaving 8 bases between the germline ends. This CDR3 is 14 amino acids long. CDR3: CASSLGPLQETQYF. In DNA, the CDR3 is TGTGCCAGCAGTTTAGGGCCCCTCCAAGAGACCCAGTACTTC.

The V call is TRBV19, the J call TRBJ2-2; 7 nucleotides match TRBD2. V shed 5 bases and J 0 bases; nucleotides not matched to a gene: 3. The CDR3 consists of 15 residues. Germline lookup yields CDR1 LNHDA and CDR2 SQIVND (reference sequence). As DNA, the CDR3 is TGTGCCAGTAGTTGGGGGGGGACGAACACCGGGGAGCTGTTTTTT. Its translation: CASSWGGTNTGELFF.

The chain has TRBV7-3 and TRBJ2-2; TRBD2 is a possible D gene (6 bases). The CDR3 is made up of 15 amino acids. The germline V gene has CDR1 SGHTA and CDR2 FQGTGA. Trimming left V 2 bases short and J 4 bases short, with 11 bases between. The CDR3 coding sequence is TGTGCCAGCAGCTTAGGGGGGTCGGGCACCGGGGAGCTGTTTTTT. This codes for CASSLGGSGTGELFF.

The chain joins TRBV30 to TRBJ2-2; D possibly corresponds to TRBD1 (5 bases). The CDR3 sequence is 13 residues long. Trimming took 3 bases from V and 6 from J, leaving 11 bases between them. CDR1 is GTSNPN, CDR2 SVGIG, per germline (reference sequence). The DNA for the CDR3 is TGTGCCTGGAGGAGAAGGGGCCCCGGGGAGCTGTTTTTT. Protein: CAWRRRGPGELFF.

This chain connects TRBV27 to TRBJ2-1; TRBD2 aligns across 7 bases. In germline, CDR1 is MNHEY, CDR2 SMNVEV (reference sequence). The CDR3 has 16 residues. The junction had 14 bases not matched to a gene; V was cut back by 5 bases and J by 7 bases. In DNA form, the CDR3 reads TGTGCCAGCAGTAAGATTCGACTAGCAGTGTCAAATGAGCAGTTCTTC. Residues: CASSKIRLAVSNEQFF.

Notes on this clone: The germline gene is not matched at one end of the junction; a read error may be the cause. The sample has other DNA sequences that encode this CDR3 too. The chain carries TRBV9 and TRBJ2-1; D possibly corresponds to TRBD2 (5 bases). This CDR3 is 13 amino acids long. The germline V gene has CDR1 SGDLS and CDR2 YYNGEE. Here the CDR3 DNA reads TGTGCCAGTAGCGCTCAGGACTACAATGAGCAGTTCTTC. Its translation: CASSAQDYNEQFF.